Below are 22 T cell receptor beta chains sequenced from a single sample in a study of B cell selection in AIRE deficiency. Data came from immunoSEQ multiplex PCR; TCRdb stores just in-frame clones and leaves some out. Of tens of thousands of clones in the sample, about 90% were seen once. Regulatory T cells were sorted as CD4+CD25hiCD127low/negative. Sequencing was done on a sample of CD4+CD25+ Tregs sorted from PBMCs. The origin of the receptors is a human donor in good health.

The CDR3 is CASSPGQYQETQYF. CDR3 nucleotides: TGCGCCAGCAGCCCGGGACAGTACCAAGAGACCCAGTACTTC. The chain combines TRBV4-1 with TRBJ2-5; 7 bases align to TRBD1. CDR3 length: 14 residues. J lost 0 bases, V lost 4 bases, and 2 bases had no gene match. Germline loops: CDR1 MGHRA, CDR2 YSYEKL.

CDR3 sequence reads: CAISEYPADTQYF. CDR3 sequence (DNA): TGTGCCATCAGTGAGTATCCTGCAGATACGCAGTATTTT. V usage is TRBV10-3 and J usage is TRBJ2-3; D is unresolved. Germline values: CDR1 ENHRY, CDR2 SYGVKD. The V end was cut by 1 base, the J end by 4 bases, with 6 bases between. CDR3 length: 13 residues.

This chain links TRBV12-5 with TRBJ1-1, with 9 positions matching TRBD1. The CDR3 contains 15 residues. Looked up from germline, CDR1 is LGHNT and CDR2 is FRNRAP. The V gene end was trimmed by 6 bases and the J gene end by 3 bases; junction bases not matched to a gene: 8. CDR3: CASGFDRGDHTEAFF. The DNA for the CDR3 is TGTGCTAGTGGGTTCGACAGGGGGGATCACACTGAAGCTTTCTTT.

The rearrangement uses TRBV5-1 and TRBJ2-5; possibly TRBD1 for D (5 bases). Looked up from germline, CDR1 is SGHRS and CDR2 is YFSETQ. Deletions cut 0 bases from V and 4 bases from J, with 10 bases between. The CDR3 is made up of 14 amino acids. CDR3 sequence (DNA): TGCGCCAGCAGCTTGGGATGGGGCCGAGAGACCCAGTACTTC. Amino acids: CASSLGWGRETQYF.

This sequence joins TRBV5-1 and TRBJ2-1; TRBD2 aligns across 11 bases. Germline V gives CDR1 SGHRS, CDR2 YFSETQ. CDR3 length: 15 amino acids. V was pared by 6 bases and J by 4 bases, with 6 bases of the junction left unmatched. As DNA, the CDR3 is TGCGCCAGCACCACCGGGACTAGCGGATACAATGAGCAGTTCTTC. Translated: CASTTGTSGYNEQFF.

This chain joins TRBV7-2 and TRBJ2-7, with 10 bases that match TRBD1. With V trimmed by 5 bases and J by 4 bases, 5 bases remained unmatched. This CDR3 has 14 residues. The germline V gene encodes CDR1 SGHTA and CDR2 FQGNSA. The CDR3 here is CASSEGTGEYEQYF. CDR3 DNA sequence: TGTGCCAGCAGCGAGGGGACAGGGGAATACGAGCAGTACTTC. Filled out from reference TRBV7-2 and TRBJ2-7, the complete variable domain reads GAGVSQSPSNKVTEKGKDVELRCDPISGHTALYWYRQSLGQGLEFLIYFQGNSAPDKSGLPSDRFSAERTGGSVSTLTIQRTQQEDSAVYLCASSEGTGEYEQYFGPGTRLTVT.

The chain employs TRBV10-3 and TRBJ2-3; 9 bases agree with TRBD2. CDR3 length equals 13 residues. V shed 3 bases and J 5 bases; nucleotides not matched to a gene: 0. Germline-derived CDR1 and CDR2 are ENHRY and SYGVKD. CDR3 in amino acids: CAISELAGDTQYF. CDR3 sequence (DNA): TGTGCCATCAGTGAACTAGCGGGAGATACGCAGTATTTT.

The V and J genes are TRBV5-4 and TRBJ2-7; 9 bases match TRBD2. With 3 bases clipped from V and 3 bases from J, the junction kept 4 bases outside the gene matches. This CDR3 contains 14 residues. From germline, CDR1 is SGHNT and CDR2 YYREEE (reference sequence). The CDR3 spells CASSSGTSLYEQYF. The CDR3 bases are TGTGCCAGCAGCTCCGGGACTAGCCTCTACGAGCAGTACTTC.

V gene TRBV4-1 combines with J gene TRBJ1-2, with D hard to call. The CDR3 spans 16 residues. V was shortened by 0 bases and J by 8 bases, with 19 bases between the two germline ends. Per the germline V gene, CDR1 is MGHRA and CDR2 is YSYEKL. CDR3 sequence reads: CASSQDRSRVFRGYTF. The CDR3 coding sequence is TGCGCCAGCAGCCAAGACCGGTCGCGGGTGTTCCGGGGCTACACCTTC.

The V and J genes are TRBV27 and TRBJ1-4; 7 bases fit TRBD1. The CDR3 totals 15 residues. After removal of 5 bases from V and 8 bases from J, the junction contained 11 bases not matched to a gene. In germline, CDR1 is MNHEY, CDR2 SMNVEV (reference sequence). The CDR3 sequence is CASSRLRGIGEKLFF. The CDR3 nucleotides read TGTGCCAGCAGTAGACTCAGGGGGATAGGGGAAAAACTGTTTTTT.

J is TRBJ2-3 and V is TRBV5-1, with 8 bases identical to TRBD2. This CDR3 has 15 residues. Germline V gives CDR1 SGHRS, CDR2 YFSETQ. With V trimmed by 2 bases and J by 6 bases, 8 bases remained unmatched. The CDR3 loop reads CASSFLAGIPDTQYF. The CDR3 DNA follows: TGCGCCAGCAGCTTTCTAGCGGGTATTCCCGATACGCAGTATTTT.

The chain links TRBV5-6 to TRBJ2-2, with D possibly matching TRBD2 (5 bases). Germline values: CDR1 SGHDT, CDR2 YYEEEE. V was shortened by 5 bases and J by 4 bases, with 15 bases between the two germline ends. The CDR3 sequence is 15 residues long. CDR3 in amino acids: CASRADPGSTGELFF. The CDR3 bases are TGTGCCAGCAGGGCCGATCCGGGGTCCACCGGGGAGCTGTTTTTT.

CDR3 amino acids: CASISGTSGGLQAQYF. DNA for the CDR3: TGTGCCAGCATCTCCGGAACTAGCGGGGGACTTCAGGCCCAGTACTTC. The V call is TRBV21-1, the J call TRBJ2-5; the table's D gene call, TRBD2, was not cross checked with the DNA. TRBV21-1 is a listed pseudogene. The CDR3 totals 16 residues.

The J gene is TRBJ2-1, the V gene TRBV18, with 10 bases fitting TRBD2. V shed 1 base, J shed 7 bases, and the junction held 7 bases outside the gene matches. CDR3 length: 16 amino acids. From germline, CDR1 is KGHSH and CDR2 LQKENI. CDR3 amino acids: CASSPLPSGSGNEQFF. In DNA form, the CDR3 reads TGTGCCAGCTCACCACTCCCTAGCGGGAGTGGAAATGAGCAGTTCTTC.

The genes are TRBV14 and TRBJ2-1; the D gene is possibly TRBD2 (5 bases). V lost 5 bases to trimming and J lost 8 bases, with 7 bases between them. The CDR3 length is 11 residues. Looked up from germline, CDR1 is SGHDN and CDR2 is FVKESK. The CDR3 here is CASSWEHEQFF. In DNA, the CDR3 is TGTGCCAGCAGCTGGGAGCATGAGCAGTTCTTC. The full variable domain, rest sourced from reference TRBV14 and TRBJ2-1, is EAGVTQFPSHSVIEKGQTVTLRCDPISGHDNLYWYRRVMGKEIKFLLHFVKESKQDESGMPNNRFLAERTGGTYSTLKVQPAELEDSGVYFCASSWEHEQFFGPGTRLTVL.

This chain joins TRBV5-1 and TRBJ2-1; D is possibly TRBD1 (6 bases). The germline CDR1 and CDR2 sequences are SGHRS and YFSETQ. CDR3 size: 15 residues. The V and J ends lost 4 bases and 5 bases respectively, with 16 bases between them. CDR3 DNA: TGCGCCAGCAGCCCCGGACAGAGTTGGGACAATGAGCAGTTCTTC. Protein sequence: CASSPGQSWDNEQFF.

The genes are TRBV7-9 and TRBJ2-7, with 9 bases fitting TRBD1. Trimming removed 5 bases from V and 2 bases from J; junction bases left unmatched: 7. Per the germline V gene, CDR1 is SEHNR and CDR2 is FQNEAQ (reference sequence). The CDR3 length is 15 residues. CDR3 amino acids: CASSHADRGAYEQYF. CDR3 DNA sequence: TGTGCCAGCAGCCATGCGGACAGGGGAGCCTACGAGCAGTACTTC.

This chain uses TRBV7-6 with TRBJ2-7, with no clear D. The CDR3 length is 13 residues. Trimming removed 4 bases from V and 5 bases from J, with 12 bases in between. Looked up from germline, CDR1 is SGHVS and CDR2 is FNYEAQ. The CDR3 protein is CASSSRRGNEQYF. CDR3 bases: TGTGCCAGCAGCTCCCGACGTGGGAACGAGCAGTACTTC. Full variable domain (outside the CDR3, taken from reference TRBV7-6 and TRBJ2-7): GAGVSQSPRYKVTKRGQDVALRCDPISGHVSLYWYRQALGQGPEFLTYFNYEAQQDKSGLPNDRFSAERPEGSISTLTIQRTEQRDSAMYRCASSSRRGNEQYFGPGTRLTVT.

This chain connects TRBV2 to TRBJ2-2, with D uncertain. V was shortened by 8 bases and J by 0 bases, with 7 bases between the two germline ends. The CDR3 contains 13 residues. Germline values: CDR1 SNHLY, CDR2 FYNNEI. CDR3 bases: TGTGCCAGCGTACGACCGAACACCGGGGAGCTGTTTTTT. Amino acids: CASVRPNTGELFF.

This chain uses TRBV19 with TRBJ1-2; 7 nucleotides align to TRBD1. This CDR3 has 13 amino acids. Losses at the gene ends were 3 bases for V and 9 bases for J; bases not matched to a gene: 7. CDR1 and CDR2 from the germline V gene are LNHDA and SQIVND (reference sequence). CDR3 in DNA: TGTGCCAGTAGTATCGACAGGGTTATGCGCTACACCTTC. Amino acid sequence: CASSIDRVMRYTF.

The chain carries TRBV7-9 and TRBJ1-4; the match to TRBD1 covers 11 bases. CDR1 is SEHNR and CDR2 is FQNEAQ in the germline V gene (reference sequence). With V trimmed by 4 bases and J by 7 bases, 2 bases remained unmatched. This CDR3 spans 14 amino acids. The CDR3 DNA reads TGTGCCAGCAGCTACGGGACAGGGGGTGAAAAACTGTTTTTT. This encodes CASSYGTGGEKLFF.

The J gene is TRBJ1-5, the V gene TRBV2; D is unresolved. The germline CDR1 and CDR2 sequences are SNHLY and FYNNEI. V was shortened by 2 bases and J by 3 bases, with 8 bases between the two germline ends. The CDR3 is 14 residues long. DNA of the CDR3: TGTGCCAGCAGTGAATATTTCCCCAATCAGCCCCAGCATTTT. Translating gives CASSEYFPNQPQHF.